These 14 T cell receptor beta chains share one sample of origin, sequenced in a study of shared clonotypes between healthy human individuals (TCRdb year 2020). Receptor amplification or capture employed the immunoSEQ multiplex PCR assay. TCRdb's version of the immuneACCESS table is confined to in-frame rearrangements and falls short of the full clone set. An unresolved V gene accounts for under half of the shortfall where checked; the remainder is of unknown origin. The sample table records more than 2 million clones; 85% to 95% of these occur just once. 0.85% to 1.2% of the sample goes to the ten largest clones. For the CD8 naive samples, CD45RO-negative cells were positively selected for CCR7, yielding a CD45RA+CCR7+ population from which TemRA cells were excluded. The sample consisted of naive CD8+ T cells sorted from blood. Per the publication, the cell subset or site label means: CD45RA+CCR7+. The receptor set was obtained from a man younger than 35 in good health.

The chain recombines TRBV7-2 with TRBJ1-5, with 9 positions matching TRBD1. Germline assignment: CDR1 SGHTA and CDR2 FQGNSA. The CDR3 loop spans 15 amino acids. The trim removed 5 bases at V and 5 bases at J, leaving 7 bases unmatched. CDR3 bases: TGTGCCAGCAGCCCGGGGGACAGGGTACATCAGCCCCAGCATTTT. It is translated as CASSPGDRVHQPQHF.

The chain combines TRBV28 with TRBJ2-1; possible D gene TRBD1, 6 bases. Germline-derived CDR1 and CDR2 are MDHEN and SYDVKM. There are 14 residues in the CDR3. V lost 6 bases, J lost 5 bases, and 14 bases lay in between. The CDR3 coding sequence is TGTGCCAGCAGGTTTACAGGGTCCAACAATGAGCAGTTCTTC. It is translated as CASRFTGSNNEQFF.

The chain joins TRBV10-1 to TRBJ2-1; D uncertain. V shed 6 bases and J shed 13 bases, with 4 bases lying between them. Germline V gene lookup returns CDR1 WNHNN and CDR2 SYGVQD (reference sequence). The CDR3 consists of 8 residues. The CDR3 sequence: CASRFQFF. The CDR3, as DNA: TGCGCCAGCAGGTTTCAGTTCTTC.

The chain is built from TRBV5-1 and TRBJ2-5, with 8 bases identical to TRBD1. V shed 4 bases and J 2 bases; nucleotides not matched to a gene: 10. There are 16 residues in the CDR3. CDR1 is SGHRS, CDR2 YFSETQ, per germline. CDR3 DNA sequence: TGCGCCAGCAGCCCGGACAGGGCCATTTCACAAGAGACCCAGTACTTC. This translates into CASSPDRAISQETQYF.

A remark on this clone: The junction and the germline gene differ at one end; a read error may be behind it. Other DNA variants within this sample encode the same CDR3. The rearrangement joins TRBV5-6 to TRBJ2-7; the match to TRBD1 covers 7 bases. CDR3 length: 14 residues. CDR1 is SGHDT, CDR2 YYEEEE, per germline. The CDR3 region has the DNA TGTGCCAGCAGCTTGGGGACAGGTGCCTACGAGCAGTATTTC. Its translation: CASSLGTGAYEQYF.

The chain links TRBV27 to TRBJ1-2; D not resolved. V lost 7 bases and J 6 bases, leaving 21 bases between the germline ends. Per germline, CDR1 MNHEY and CDR2 SMNVEV (reference sequence). This CDR3 spans 15 amino acids. CDR3 in DNA: TGTGCCAGCACCACTTATGGGGATCCCCTTCATGGCTACACCTTC. It yields the protein CASTTYGDPLHGYTF.

Written as DNA, the CDR3 is TGTGCCAGCTCCTGGACAGGGAGGAACGAGCAGTACTTC. As protein: CASSWTGRNEQYF. The chain recombines TRBV6-1 with TRBJ2-7; TRBD1 matches 8 bases. V dropped 8 bases and J dropped 5; count of bases not matched to a gene: 8. CDR1 MNHNS and CDR2 SASEGT come from the germline V gene. This CDR3 has 13 amino acids.

The V call is TRBV9, the J call TRBJ2-5, with D possibly being TRBD1 or TRBD2 (5 bases each). TRBJ2-7 matches the DNA end more closely, so the J call is doubtful. The CDR3 totals 12 residues. Germline values: CDR1 SGDLS, CDR2 YYNGEE. The DNA for the CDR3 is TGTGCCAGCAGCGGGGACGGGTACGAGCAGTACTTC. Protein sequence: CASSGDGYEQYF.

For this clone: Other DNA sequences within the sample encode an identical CDR3. J is TRBJ2-7 and V is TRBV27; 11 bases line up with TRBD2. Germline V CDR1 and CDR2: MNHEY, SMNVEV (reference sequence). Trimming at V came to 2 bases and at J to 4 bases, leaving 4 bases not matched to a gene. There are 15 residues in the CDR3. The CDR3 nucleotides are TGTGCCAGCAGTTTAACCGGGACTAGCGGTTACGAGCAGTACTTC. Translated, it gives CASSLTGTSGYEQYF.

The V call is TRBV10-2, the J call TRBJ2-7; the D gene could be TRBD1 or TRBD2 (5 bases each). Germline CDR1 WSHSY, CDR2 SAAADI. The CDR3 spans 13 residues. V was clipped by 2 bases and J by 7 bases, with 12 bases between them. This chain's CDR3 is CASSEGGSLEQYF. The CDR3 DNA follows: TGCGCCAGCAGTGAGGGGGGAAGTTTGGAGCAGTACTTC.

The chain couples TRBV9 to TRBJ2-3; a possible D gene is TRBD1 (6 bases). This CDR3 is built from 15 residues. Germline V gene data show CDR1 as SGDLS and CDR2 as YYNGEE. V was trimmed by 2 bases and J by 7 bases, leaving 17 bases between them. The CDR3, as DNA: TGTGCCAGCAGCGTCTCCGGGACATCGGTGAATACGCAGTATTTT. The encoded protein is CASSVSGTSVNTQYF.

V gene TRBV7-2 combines with J gene TRBJ2-7; D is perhaps TRBD1 (5 bases). CDR3 size: 15 residues. CDR1 is SGHTA, CDR2 FQGNSA, per germline. Trimming stripped 0 bases from V and 2 bases from J, with 11 bases between. CDR3 DNA: TGTGCCAGCAGCTTAGCTTTAGGGGCGACCTACGAGCAGTACTTC. Its protein product is CASSLALGATYEQYF.

This clone has a handful of counts. This chain links TRBV13 with TRBJ2-1; D is possibly TRBD2 (5 bases). Trimming took 6 bases from V and 5 from J, leaving 14 bases between them. Germline CDR1 reads PRHDT; CDR2 reads FYEKMQ (reference sequence). CDR3 size: 14 residues. CDR3 DNA: TGTGCCAGCAGAGCGGCCGCACTGAACAATGAGCAGTTCTTC. Protein sequence: CASRAAALNNEQFF.

J is TRBJ2-3 and V is TRBV5-6; 8 positions match TRBD1. The CDR3 loop spans 16 amino acids. The ends lost 0 bases at V and 5 bases at J; junction bases unmatched: 8. Germline loops: CDR1 SGHDT, CDR2 YYEEEE. The CDR3 sequence is CASSLGGTGGVDTQYF. CDR3 sequence (DNA): TGTGCCAGCAGCTTGGGCGGGACAGGCGGGGTAGATACGCAGTATTTT. Drawing the rest from reference TRBV5-6 and TRBJ2-3, the complete variable domain is DAGVTQSPTHLIKTRGQQVTLRCSPKSGHDTVSWYQQALGQGPQFIFQYYEEEERQRGNFPDRFSGHQFPNYSSELNVNALLLGDSALYLCASSLGGTGGVDTQYFGPGTRLTVL.